Given below is one TCR beta chain in context. Profiled with immunoSEQ multiplex PCR; TCRdb holds only in-frame clones, not every one. The sample contains 90,000 to 130,000 clones, 81% of which appear only once. The V and J ends lost 6 bases and 4 bases respectively, with 15 bases between them. CDR1 is MNHNS, CDR2 SASEGT, per germline. The CDR3 contains 14 residues. The sample originates from a study of radiotherapy plus CTLA-4 blockade in lung cancer. Overall study: Patients showed objective responses in under 20% of cases and disease control in roughly 31%.

Specimen: peripheral blood, collected from a patient treated with radiotherapy plus ipilimumab. The TCR was taken from a human donor with non-small cell lung cancer that progressed on radiotherapy plus ipilimumab. Some clones in this sample may be carry-over from other donors' samples. The chain recombines TRBV6-1 with TRBJ1-1; D gene uncertain. The CDR3 protein is CASRGLGSGTEAFF. The CDR3 region has the DNA TGTGCCAGCAGGGGGTTGGGCTCAGGCACTGAAGCTTTCTTT.